The TCR beta chain under discussion was sequenced for a study of lymphopenia after photon versus proton radiotherapy. The CDR3 length is 13 residues. Per germline, CDR1 GTSNPN and CDR2 SVGIG (reference sequence). With V trimmed by 2 bases and J by 7 bases, 5 bases remained unmatched. Produced via immunoSEQ multiplex PCR; TCRdb's table is partial and in-frame only. The sample shows approximately 65,000 clones, about 85% of them seen only once. Whole-study findings and limits: Oligoclonal CD8+ Temra expansion after nadir drove photon patients' diversity drop. Only patients who died were analyzed for survival; proton advantage is unproven. Photon-treated patients lost naive T cells and TCR diversity; proton-treated stayed stable.

As concerns this clone: What it binds is not known.

The receptor was isolated from an elderly man with esophageal cancer. The sample in question was peripheral blood, obtained from a patient treated with proton-based radiotherapy. This chain links TRBV30 with TRBJ1-5; 7 bases match TRBD1. For the CDR3, the DNA is TGTGCCTGGAGTCAACAGGGGACGCAGCCCCAGCATTTT. This sequence encodes CAWSQQGTQPQHF.